These T cell receptor beta chains were read from a single sample in a study of shared clonotypes between healthy human individuals. Clones were sequenced by immunoSEQ multiplex PCR, and TCRdb holds only the in-frame ones, with some missing. The repertoire holds 1 million to 1.2 million clones, with 60% to 80% as singletons. Sequencing input: memory CD4+ T cells from PBMCs. The receptors derive from a man between 18 and 29 years old in good health. Some clones in this sample may be carry-over from other donors' samples. Each CDR3 is given without its conserved first and last residue.

V gene	CDR3 protein
TRBV28	ASRLTNQPQH
TRBV5-4	ASSSPSKYEQY
TRBV10-2	ASSESGNGGYGYT
TRBV7-9	ASSLGRGGSDTQY
TRBV5-1	ASSSRTGVDTEAF
TRBV30	AWRGYGTLF
TRBV15	ATSRDQGSYEQY
TRBV18	ASSPSGTEQF
TRBV18	ASSPARQGAGQPQH
TRBV6-1	ASHPRQTDTQY
TRBV18	ASSPETAAYEQY
TRBV5-1	ASSLVADNSPLH
TRBV28	ASSKGYYGYT
TRBV5-6	ASSLDGVVGLGGYT
TRBV6-6	ASSRRGRSYEQY
TRBV18	ASSPQRQNTEAF
TRBV27	ASRSAGETQY
TRBV10-3	AISESRGHTEAF
TRBV6-5	ASRSTGEAF
TRBV5-4	ASSPGGAGDTGELF
TRBV28	ASQQGAKNIQY
TRBV5-1	ASSLASGAPTDTQY
TRBV21-1	ASSKGPAYNEQF
TRBV28	ASSLTTGLLNTGELF
TRBV30	AWSVVDEKLF
TRBV7-9	ASSPVGRKDEQY
TRBV5-8	ASSLAGLAVTDTQY
TRBV9	ASSTTGSTSEQY
TRBV11-2	ASSRRTSGRRSTDTQY
TRBV28	ASTPPRSSAGHNEQF
TRBV10-1	ASSESIATDTQY
TRBV7-9	ASSFYPSGIETQY
TRBV10-2	ASSGGTGQGYGYT
TRBV27	ARPPGYEQY
TRBV5-1	ASSIGQGRDTQY
TRBV29-1	SVEGGYT
TRBV5-6	ASSLITSSNYGYT
TRBV9	ASSVGQGGYGYT
TRBV19	ASNKGRSNSGNTIY
TRBV6-1	ASSESYSGNTIY
TRBV7-2	ASRRTSGSYNEQF
TRBV19	ASSIETSGSYNEQF
TRBV7-9	ASRQGAYTEAF
TRBV5-8	ASSQLKGEAF
TRBV7-9	ASSSTGQAIEQY
TRBV27	ASSARDRDGYT
TRBV9	ASSVRAWRSTDTQY
TRBV6-5	ATATGRYQPQH
TRBV5-1	ASSPGTTTDTQY
TRBV28	ASSGGTAYGYT
TRBV2	ASRRDTISYNEQF
TRBV7-2	ASSLGPGSGNTGELF